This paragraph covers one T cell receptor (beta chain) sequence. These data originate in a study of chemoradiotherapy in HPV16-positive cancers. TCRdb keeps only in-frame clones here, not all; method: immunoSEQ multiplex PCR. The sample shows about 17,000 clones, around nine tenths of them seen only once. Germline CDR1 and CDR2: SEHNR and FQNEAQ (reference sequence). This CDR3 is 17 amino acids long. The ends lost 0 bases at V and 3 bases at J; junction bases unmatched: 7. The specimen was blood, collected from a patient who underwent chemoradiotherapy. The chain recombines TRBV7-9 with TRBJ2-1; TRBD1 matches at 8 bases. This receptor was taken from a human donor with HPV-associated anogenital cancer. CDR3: CASSLARGQGVYNEQFF. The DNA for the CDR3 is TGTGCCAGCAGCTTAGCCCGCGGACAGGGAGTCTACAATGAGCAGTTCTTC.